This T cell receptor beta chain was recovered during a study of tumor-infiltrating lymphocytes in primary liver carcinoma listed by TCRdb under 2017. Background on the whole study: Surgical resection was performed in China between 2015 and early 2016 on about 5 patients with histopathologically diagnosed primary liver carcinoma. Of the five patients, three men and two women aged 30 to 69 years, four had hepatocellular carcinoma and one had combined HCC and intrahepatic cholangiocarcinoma. Tumors of the five patients were stage T1-T3 N0M0 with maximum diameters of roughly 4.2 to 11 cm. Each sample produced about 3.5 to 8 million productive TCRbeta reads, and read depth showed no significant difference between tissue types. The study combined TCRbeta repertoire sequencing, expression microarrays and whole-exome sequencing across five regions of each liver tumor, with adjacent normal tissue and blood. TCRbeta repertoire sequencing covered 35 or so specimens from 5 patients: roughly 25 tumor regions, 5 adjacent noncancerous liver tissues and 5 peripheral blood samples. Technical replicate repertoires showed high reproducibility, with mean shared-clone rates about 0.92 and correlation coefficients above 0.95. What the research found in general, with its limitations: Only the TCR beta chain was sequenced, which likely underestimates true repertoire diversity because unpaired alpha chains were not captured. Since the samples were bulk and unsorted, there was no way to compare CD4+ and CD8+ T cell repertoires. Repertoire overlap was found to be higher between tumor regions (mean roughly 35%) than between tumor-adjacent (roughly 17%) or tumor-blood (14%) pairs, consistent with antigen-driven expansion. Only a few patients were included in the study, and the authors note that the findings should be validated in a larger study. Compared with blood, tumors had a significantly larger share of the repertoire taken up by the top 250 clones (p = 0.039).

TCRbeta-specific cDNA was reverse-transcribed from about 520 ng total RNA using a constant-region primer and ProtoScript II reverse transcriptase. Construction of the TCRbeta libraries relied on three nested rounds of multiplex PCR, following a slightly modified ARM-PCR procedure. The first two PCR rounds used multiplex TRBV1-TRBV30 forward primers with a Cbeta reverse primer, each for approximately 9 cycles. Sample barcodes and Illumina adapters were attached in a final 25-cycle PCR using Deep VentR polymerase. Before sequencing, amplicons of 200-500 bp were gel-purified using a QIAquick gel extraction kit. An Illumina HiSeq 2500 was used to sequence the TCRbeta amplicons with 250-bp paired-end reads. Under the source paper's analysis protocol: Quality trimming of reads was performed with Trimmomatic v0.33, and paired reads were merged with FLASH v1.2.11 so that full CDR3 sequences could be recovered. MiGEC v1.2.1b assigned V, D and J germline segments to the rearranged TCRbeta sequences. Clonotype statistics and Shannon-Wiener diversity indices were computed with VDJtools v1.0.0. To cut down on sampling bias, every analysis after diversity analysis relied on just the 250 most abundant clonotypes from each sample. TCRdb trimmed the raw reads at Q25, called clones with MiXCR and kept productive beta chains. Rows are combined by CDR3 protein, so each entry shows the most common genes and DNA. These V and J calls originate from TCRdb's pipeline instead of the authors' own analysis. Counted in this sample were about 300,000 distinct CDR3 sequences; approximately 65% of them appeared once. The top ten clones comprise approximately 9% of the sample.

TRIzol reagent was used to extract blood RNA from unsorted whole blood, while the DNeasy Blood & Tissue kit provided the germline DNA. Patients had chronic HBV infection and were treatment-naive at sampling. Before surgery, four milliliters of peripheral blood were collected into K2EDTA tubes. About this clonotype itself: Its recognized antigen is unknown. The junction shows a germline mismatch at one end, possibly a read error.

Sequences SGHAT (CDR1) and FQNNGV (CDR2) are obtained from the germline V gene. From cysteine to phenylalanine, the CDR3 is 13 amino acids long. Of the read, only the CDR3 DNA is kept; its 39 bases are in frame from base 1. Rearrangement joined TRBV11-2 to TRBJ2-3; confidence is insufficient to name the D gene. The clonotype originates from a man aged 35 to 55 with primary liver carcinoma and hepatitis B virus infection. Material for sequencing was peripheral blood. The sequenced DNA is TGTGCCAGCAGCTTCCTGTCCACAGATATGCAGTATTTT. This translates into CASSFLSTDMQYF.